This record covers a single T cell receptor beta chain. The target antigen is unknown. Germline and junction disagree at one end, which may indicate a read error. This specimen belongs to a study of blood T cells in healthy people across ages. General study points: CMV status of donors was unknown, possibly confounding expanded clonotype changes.

Primed by a sample-barcoded 5' primer and a J-beta primer mix, a second PCR proceeded for 7 to 11 cycles. Every molecule of cDNA carried a tag from a template-switch adaptor with 12 random nucleotides. TCRdb reprocessed the 5' RACE reads via MiXCR and lists one record per CDR3 protein. Among around 900,000 distinct CDR3 sequences listed, about 51% were seen once. With each sample, at least 5 micrograms of total RNA were extracted. The CDR3 contains 16 residues. CDR1 is MGHRA and CDR2 is YSYEKL in the germline V gene. Sequences were obtained from blood. The chain is built from TRBV4-1 and TRBJ2-7, with D uncertain. This sequence originates from a woman aged 55-70 years in good health. CDR3 loop: CASGQVLVPTDYEQYF. The CDR3 DNA reads TGCGCCAGCGGCCAAGTTTTAGTGCCGACGGACTACGAGCAGTACTTC.